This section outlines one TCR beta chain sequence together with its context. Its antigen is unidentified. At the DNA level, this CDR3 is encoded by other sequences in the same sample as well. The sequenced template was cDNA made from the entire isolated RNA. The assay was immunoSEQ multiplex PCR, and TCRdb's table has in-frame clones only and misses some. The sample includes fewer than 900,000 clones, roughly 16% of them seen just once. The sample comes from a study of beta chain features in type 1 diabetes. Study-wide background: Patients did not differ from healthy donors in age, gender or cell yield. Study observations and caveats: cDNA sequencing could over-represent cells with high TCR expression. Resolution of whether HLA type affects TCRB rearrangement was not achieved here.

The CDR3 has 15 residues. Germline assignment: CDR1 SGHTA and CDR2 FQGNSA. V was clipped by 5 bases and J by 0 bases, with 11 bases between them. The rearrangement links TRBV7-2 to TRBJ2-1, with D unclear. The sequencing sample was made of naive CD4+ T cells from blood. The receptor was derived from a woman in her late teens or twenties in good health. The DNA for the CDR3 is TGTGCCAGCAGCCTCGGTCCAGTCTCCTACAATGAGCAGTTCTTC. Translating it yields CASSLGPVSYNEQFF.